This T cell receptor (beta chain) emerged from a study of T-cell memory formation after mild COVID-19. Notes on the study in general: Contracting CD4+ clones lay largely in CM and EM, with CD8+ ones residing in EMRA.

This clonotype appeared a few times. No antigen is known for it. TCRdb re-called the 5' RACE reads through MiXCR, storing one row per CDR3 protein. Seen here are 55,000 to 75,000 distinct CDR3 sequences, approximately 30% observed once, and the top ten hold 43%. CDR3 size: 15 residues. Germline V gene lookup returns CDR1 SGHRS and CDR2 YFSETQ. The trim removed 6 bases at V and 3 bases at J, leaving 11 bases unmatched. The source is a man younger than 30 who had mild COVID-19 (a few samples of this study predate the infection). Cell type and time point are not known. Sequencing used PBMCs or a T cell subset sorted from them (not recorded which). The V gene is TRBV5-1, the J gene TRBJ2-7, with 8 bases that match TRBD2. The CDR3 reads CASKSTGGLDYEQYF. CDR3 sequence (DNA): TGCGCCAGCAAGAGTACGGGGGGGCTCGACTACGAGCAGTACTTC.